This T cell receptor beta chain comes out of a study of blood T cell repertoires in COVID-19. Study-wide background: Sample material is recorded as cDNA or gDNA derived from T cells, B-cell-depleted T cells, or PBMCs.

Authors' analysis steps: Estimation of nucleated cell counts relied on the amplification of reference gene primers. This table comes from immunoSEQ multiplex PCR, and its TCRdb copy is limited to in-frame clones, with some not included. The V and J calls and clone size are taken from that table; D and trimming were inferred from the DNA. Counted here are approximately 75,000 clones, more than 75% occurring once; the ten biggest clones make up approximately 7%. CDR1 MNHEY and CDR2 SVGAGI come from the germline V gene. This CDR3 is built from 16 residues. The germline V and J ends were trimmed by 2 bases and 1 base, with 14 bases remaining between them.

The J gene is TRBJ1-1, the V gene TRBV6-5; no firm D call. The sequencing input was peripheral blood. This receptor was obtained from a human donor in a cohort sampled during active COVID-19. The CDR3 is CASSYASSTRNTEAFF. CDR3 nucleotide sequence: TGTGCCAGCAGTTACGCCTCTAGCACAAGGAACACTGAAGCTTTCTTT.